This record covers a single TCR beta chain. What it binds is unknown. The data stem from a study of a mutant IDH1 vaccine in newly diagnosed glioma. On the study more broadly: Sex among treated patients split approximately 62% male, around 40% female; mean age was roughly 40 years. Those enrolled had earlier been treated with radiotherapy, temozolomide, or both, mostly both.

Whole-study findings and limits: Pseudoprogression apparently lacked any relation to changes in top peripheral T cell clonotypes.

CDR1 and CDR2 from the germline V gene are SGDLS and YYNGEE. The trim removed 4 bases at V and 3 bases at J, leaving 7 bases unmatched. CDR3 length: 15 residues. Time point described: week 23, last vaccination. Every single dose of the vaccine, 300 ug of mutant IDH1 20-mer peptide, came with topical imiquimod. This table comes from immunoSEQ multiplex PCR, and its TCRdb copy is limited to in-frame clones, with some not included. The data hold under 45,000 clones, with more than 85% observed a single time. Sequenced material: PBMCs, taken from a glioma patient whose treatment included an IDH1 peptide vaccine. This clonotype originated in a man aged 50 to 59 with glioma. The genes are TRBV9 and TRBJ2-7; 10 bases are shared with TRBD1. The CDR3 DNA reads TGTGCCAGCAGCTTCCTCGGGACAGGGGACTACGAGCAGTACTTC. Translation gives CASSFLGTGDYEQYF.